This T cell receptor (beta chain) emerged from a study of brain metastases from non-small cell lung cancer. Study results and limitations: TCR repertoires overlapped largely between brain metastases and matched primaries. T-cell infiltration was lower in brain metastases than primaries (P < 0.001). Expanded T-cell clones appeared in around 58% of brain metastases over primaries.

Produced via immunoSEQ multiplex PCR; TCRdb's table is partial and in-frame only. The sample consists of some 4,000 clones, nearly 90% of them appearing once. This clone has just one count. Its antigen is not known. The CDR3 extends over 14 amino acids. Deletions cut 3 bases from V and 5 bases from J, with 13 bases between. CDR1 is SGHTA and CDR2 is FQGNSA in the germline V gene. This TCR came from a donor at least 40 years old with non-small cell lung cancer. The V and J genes are TRBV7-2 and TRBJ1-1; perhaps TRBD1 as D (5 bases). Sample: primary lung tumor tissue. In DNA form, the CDR3 reads TGTGCCAGCAGCTTCCGCCGGGGGGGGACTGAAGCTTTCTTT. Protein product: CASSFRRGGTEAFF.